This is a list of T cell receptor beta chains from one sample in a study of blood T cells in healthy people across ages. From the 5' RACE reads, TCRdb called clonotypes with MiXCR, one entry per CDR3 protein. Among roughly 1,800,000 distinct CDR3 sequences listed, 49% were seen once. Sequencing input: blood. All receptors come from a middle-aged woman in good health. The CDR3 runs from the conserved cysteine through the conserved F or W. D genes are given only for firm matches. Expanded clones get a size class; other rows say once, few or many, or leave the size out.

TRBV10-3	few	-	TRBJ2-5	TGTGCCATCAGTGAGTCGGATGCAGGGATCGCTTTGGAGACCCAGTACTTC	CAISESDAGIALETQYF
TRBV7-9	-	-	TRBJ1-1	TGTGCCAGCGCCCGGGGGAAGAACACTGAAGCTTTCTTT	CASARGKNTEAFF
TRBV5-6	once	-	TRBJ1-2	TGTGCCAGCAGCTTGTATATACAGGGCAATAACTATGGCTACACCTTC	CASSLYIQGNNYGYTF
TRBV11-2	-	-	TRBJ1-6	TGTGCCAGCAGAAGGACAGATTATAATTCACCCCTCCACTTT	CASRRTDYNSPLHF
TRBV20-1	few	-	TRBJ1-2	TGCAGTGCTAGAAGTGGAGGCTACACCTTC	CSARSGGYTF
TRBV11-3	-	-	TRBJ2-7	TGTGCCAGCAGCCCTCACGCGGATAGCTACGAGCAGTACTTC	CASSPHADSYEQYF
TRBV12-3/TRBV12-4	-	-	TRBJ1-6	TGTGCCAGCAGTTTAGGGGCTAGTAATTCACCCCTCCACTTT	CASSLGASNSPLHF
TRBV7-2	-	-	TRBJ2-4	TGTGCCAGCAGCTTGGAACTGGTGAAAAACATTCAGTACTTC	CASSLELVKNIQYF
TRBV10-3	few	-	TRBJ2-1	TGTGCCATCAGTGCCGATAGCGGACTACCGGAGCAGTTCTTC	CAISADSGLPEQFF
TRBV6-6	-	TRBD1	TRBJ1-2	TGTGCCAGCAGTTACTCGGGGACAGGAGGGGATGGCTACACCTTC	CASSYSGTGGDGYTF
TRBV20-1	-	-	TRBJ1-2	TGCAGTGCGGGACCGGACCTCTATGGCTACACCTTC	CSAGPDLYGYTF
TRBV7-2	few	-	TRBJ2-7	TGTGCCAGCAGCTTGTGGAATACGTACGAGCAGTACTTC	CASSLWNTYEQYF
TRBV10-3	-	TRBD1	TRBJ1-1	TGTGCCATCAGAGGACAGGGCCCTGAAGCTTTCTTT	CAIRGQGPEAFF
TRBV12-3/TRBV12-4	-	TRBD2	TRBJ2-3	TGTGCCAGCAGTTTAGCCCACCTAGCGGGGGGGCCCACAGATACGCAGTATTTT	CASSLAHLAGGPTDTQYF
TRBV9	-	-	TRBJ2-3	TGTGCCAGCAGCGTGTTGTACGGCCCAGATACGCAGTATTTT	CASSVLYGPDTQYF
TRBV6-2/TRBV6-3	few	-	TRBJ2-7	TGTGCCAGCACCGACCCCGTTTATTACGAGCAGTACTTC	CASTDPVYYEQYF
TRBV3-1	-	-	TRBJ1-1	TGTGCCAGCAGCCAAGGTGGGGCTAGGGCCAACACTGAAGCTTTCTTT	CASSQGGARANTEAFF
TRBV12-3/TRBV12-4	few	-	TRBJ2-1	TGTGCCAGCAGTTTAAAGAACGGCAGGGTACTAGCCTCCTATGAGCAGTTCTTC	CASSLKNGRVLASYEQFF
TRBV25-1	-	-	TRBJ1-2	TGTGCCAGCAGTGGATATGAAGGCTACACCTTC	CASSGYEGYTF
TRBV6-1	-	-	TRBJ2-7	TGTGCCAGCAGTGAAGAAAGCAGATACGAGCAGTACTTC	CASSEESRYEQYF
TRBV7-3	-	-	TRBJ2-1	TGTGCCAGCAGTTACGAGAGCGGTGAGCAGTTCTTC	CASSYESGEQFF
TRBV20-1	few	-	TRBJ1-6	TGCAGTGCTAGAGATTATCGGGAGGGTTCCTATAATTCACCCCTCCACTTT	CSARDYREGSYNSPLHF
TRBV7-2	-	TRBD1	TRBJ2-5	TGTGCCAGCAGGGGACAGGGTAATTTAGGGACCCAGTACTTC	CASRGQGNLGTQYF
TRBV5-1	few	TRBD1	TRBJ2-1	TGCGCCAGCAGGTCATCCGGGACAGGGTACAATGAGCAGTTCTTC	CASRSSGTGYNEQFF
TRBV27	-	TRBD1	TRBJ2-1	TGTGCCAGCAGTACCCGAACAGGGGGCAGGTACAATGAGCAGTTCTTC	CASSTRTGGRYNEQFF
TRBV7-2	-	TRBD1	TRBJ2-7	TGTGCCAGCAGCCGTGGACCCCAGGGGGTTGGTTACGAGCAGTACTTC	CASSRGPQGVGYEQYF
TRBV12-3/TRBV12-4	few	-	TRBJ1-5	TGTGCCAGCAGTTTTGGATTCGGGCCCCAGCATTTT	CASSFGFGPQHF
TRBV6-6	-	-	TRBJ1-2	TGTGCCAGCAGTTACTCCGCGGCCAACGGCTACACCTTC	CASSYSAANGYTF
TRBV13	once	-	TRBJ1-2	TGTGCCAGCCGAAAAGTGCCGCTCTATGGCTACACCTTC	CASRKVPLYGYTF
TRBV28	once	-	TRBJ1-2	TGTGCCAGCAGTCCGCCGGGGGGGGTAAACGATGGCTACACCTTC	CASSPPGGVNDGYTF
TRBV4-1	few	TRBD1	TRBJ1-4	TGCGCCAGCAGCCAAGATCAGGGGGCGCCAAATGAAAAACTGTTTTTT	CASSQDQGAPNEKLFF
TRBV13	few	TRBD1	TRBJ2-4	TGTGCCAGCAGCTTAGCCGCTGGGACAGGCCGGGAGCAGTACTTC	CASSLAAGTGREQYF
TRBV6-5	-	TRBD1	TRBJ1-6	TGTGCCAGCAGTTCACCTCTAAGGACAGGGAATAATTCACCCCTCCACTTT	CASSSPLRTGNNSPLHF
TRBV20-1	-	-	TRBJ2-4	TGCAGTGCTAGAGATGCTCAGCTAGCCAAAAACATTCAGTATTTC	CSARDAQLAKNIQYF
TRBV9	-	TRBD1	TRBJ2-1	TGTGCCAGCAGCACAGGGGACAGAATGCTTTTTTACAATGAGCAGTTCTTC	CASSTGDRMLFYNEQFF
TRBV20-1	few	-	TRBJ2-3	TGCAGTGAACGGGGTGGCCGCCCCACAGATACGCAGTATTTT	CSERGGRPTDTQYF
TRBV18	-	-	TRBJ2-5	TGTGCCAGCTCACCACCGGGACACAGCCAAGAGACCCAGTACTTC	CASSPPGHSQETQYF
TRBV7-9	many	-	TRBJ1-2	TGCGCCAGCAGCTTGGTTGGTTCTAACTATGGCTACACCTTC	CASSLVGSNYGYTF
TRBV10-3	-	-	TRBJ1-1	TGTGCCATCAGTGATATAGCCAGGGGCCACACTGAAGCTTTCTTT	CAISDIARGHTEAFF
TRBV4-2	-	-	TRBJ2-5	TGTGCCAGCAGCCAAGAAGGAAGGGACCAAGAGACCCAGTACTTC	CASSQEGRDQETQYF
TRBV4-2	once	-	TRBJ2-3	TGTGCCAGCAGCCAAGGGGTCGGGCAGAAGGATACGCAGTATTTT	CASSQGVGQKDTQYF
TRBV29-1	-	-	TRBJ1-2	TGCAGCGTTGGAGGCGACAGGCGTTTTGGCTACACCTTC	CSVGGDRRFGYTF
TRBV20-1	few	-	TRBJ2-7	TGCAGTCCGAACAGGGACCACGAGCAGTACTTC	CSPNRDHEQYF
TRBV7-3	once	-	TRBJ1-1	TGTGCCAGCAGCTTCGGCCCGAGGGCTGAAGCTTTCTTT	CASSFGPRAEAFF
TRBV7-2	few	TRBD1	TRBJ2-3	TGTGCCAGCAGCAAGGACAGGGCGATAAGCACAGATACGCAGTATTTT	CASSKDRAISTDTQYF
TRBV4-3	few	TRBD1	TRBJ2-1	TGCGCCAGCAGCCAAGATATAGGACAGGGGGGATATGAGCAGTTCTTC	CASSQDIGQGGYEQFF
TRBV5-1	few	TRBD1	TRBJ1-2	TGCGCCAGCAGCATCGGACAGGGGGCGAATAACTATGGCTACACCTTC	CASSIGQGANNYGYTF
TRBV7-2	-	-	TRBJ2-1	TGTGCCAGCAGCTTACGTATGGGCAGTGAGAATGAGCAGTTCTTC	CASSLRMGSENEQFF
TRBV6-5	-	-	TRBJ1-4	TGTGCCAGCAGAGGGACCGGCTCTAGGGAAAAACTGTTTTTT	CASRGTGSREKLFF